Below are 3 T cell receptor beta chains sequenced from a single sample in a study of response to subunit inactivated influenza vaccine. TCRdb recomputed calls from the RT-PCR reads with MiXCR, one row per CDR3 protein. Among 500,000 to 600,000 distinct CDR3 sequences, around 8% were seen once, and the ten largest hold 13%. The source material was PBMCs from blood, sampled about 23 months after vaccination. Every receptor here comes from a man aged 45 to 70 who received an inactivated influenza vaccine.

This clonotype was observed once. V gene TRBV3-1 combines with J gene TRBJ1-6; TRBD1 matches at 7 bases. CDR1 is LGHDT, CDR2 YNNKEL, per germline (reference sequence). The V gene end was trimmed by 3 bases and the J gene end by 6 bases; junction bases not matched to a gene: 11. The CDR3 runs 17 residues. CDR3 protein: CASSQHSARTGNSPLHF. The CDR3, as DNA: TGTGCCAGCAGCCAGCACTCCGCTAGGACAGGTAATTCACCCCTCCACTTT.

This clonotype was found many times. The gene calls are TRBV6-1 and TRBJ2-1; TRBD1 or TRBD2 may be the D gene (6 bases each). Germline V gene sequence: CDR1 MNHNS, CDR2 SASEGT. The CDR3 extends over 13 amino acids. Trimming took off 11 bases at V and 4 bases at J, with 15 bases between the two ends. This CDR3 reads CAGGLAHYNEQFF. The CDR3 DNA reads TGTGCCGGGGGGCTAGCGCATTACAATGAGCAGTTCTTC.

This clonotype was counted ten times or more. The chain employs TRBV3-1 and TRBJ2-4, with 7 bases matching TRBD2. J gave up 5 bases and V 0 bases, and 4 bases lay outside the gene matches. The CDR3 contains 15 residues. CDR1 is LGHDT, CDR2 YNNKEL, per germline (reference sequence). The CDR3 loop is CASSQDGLAENIQYF. The CDR3 DNA is TGTGCCAGCAGCCAAGATGGTCTAGCGGAAAACATTCAGTACTTC.